This T cell receptor beta chain appears in the sequencing data of a study of human T cells and chemical hapten exposure. General study results and limits: No alteration of TCRs above 1 in 1000 frequency was seen with DPC sensitization.

TCRdb itself ran the RACE reads through MiXCR, one entry per CDR3 protein. The table includes 85,000 to 95,000 distinct CDR3 sequences, roughly 8.5% detected once. After removal of 6 bases from V and 2 bases from J, the junction contained 12 bases not matched to a gene. The CDR3 length is 16 residues. Per germline, CDR1 MNHNS and CDR2 SASEGT. This clonotype was found a few times. Its antigen is unidentified. Documented time point: healthy volunteer bleed at 2 weeks. Researchers extracted total RNA from unfractionated whole blood. This sequence originates from a female donor in good health. Some clones in this sample may be carry-over from other donors' samples. The rearrangement links TRBV6-1 to TRBJ2-7; 8 bases are shared with TRBD1. What was sequenced was whole blood. CDR3 DNA sequence: TGTGCCAGCAGCGGCCCTAACAGGGGGAACACCTACGAGCAGTACTTC. Translating gives CASSGPNRGNTYEQYF.